This T cell receptor (beta chain) is from a study of shared clonotypes between healthy human individuals (dated by TCRdb to between 2020 and 2021). About the full investigation: A few men and a couple of women, aged 18 to 49 years, made up the cohort. Different laboratories and diverse techniques were used to prepare libraries and sequence TCR repertoires, to increase sequencing depth and limit assay-specific biases. Per donor, three plates each were used for CD4 naive and CD4 memory, two for CD8 naive, and one for CD8 memory. Blood TCR repertoires of about 5 healthy adults were deeply sequenced to estimate repertoire size and the extent of clonotype sharing between individuals. Per donor, leukapheresis produced somewhere between about 0.94 and 9 billion PBMCs. Overall results and qualifications from the work: Incomplete sequencing was indicated by rarefaction of sorted-subset datasets, despite the large sequencing depth. Clonotypes shared by all four sorted-subset donors showed higher generation probabilities than non-shared clonotypes. Pairwise subsampling led to the expectation that sequencing depth would affect the degree of clonotype sharing among donors. Because the study included a small number of donors, the genetic and exposure-history diversity represented was limited. Around 5% of naive CD4, 3.5% of naive CD8, 2.3% of memory CD4, and 0.4% of memory CD8 clonotypes were shared across a few donors. Larger estimated clonotype richness was generally found for naive subsets than for memory subsets. Sampling was restricted to blood, and TCR repertoires in tissues likely differ from the TCR repertoires found in blood.

TCR CDR3 regions were amplified from genomic DNA by multiplex PCR using the deep immunoSEQ assay. For each cell subset, the extracted genomic DNA was distributed evenly across all wells of several immunoSEQ 96-well plates, and each plate served as one replicate. For sorted subsets, roughly 190 ng of genomic DNA, equivalent to 25,000 to 30,000 T cell genomes, went into each replicate PCR. Purified libraries were quantified with a Qubit 3.0 fluorometer, sized on a Bioanalyzer 2100, and re-quantified with the KAPA Library Quantification kit. A separate single-read 150-cycle Illumina NextSeq 550 flow cell was used to sequence each immunoSEQ 96-well plate. Turning to the authors' computational methods: Because the immunoSEQ output held only junctional sequences and lacked quality scores, the filtering could not match the filtering applied to full-length reads. Sequences were annotated with PyIR, a Python wrapper for IgBLAST v1.9, and V/J genes and CDR3 were assigned using IMGT germline references. Reads were filtered out if the reads had weak V/J assignments (E-value above 1e-6), no CDR3, stop codons, out-of-frame junctions, or ambiguous translated residues. A V3J clonotype was defined by an identical inferred V gene, J gene, and CDR3 amino acid sequence. Percentage overlap between repertoires was calculated by dividing the number of shared unique clonotypes by the size of the smaller repertoire. Three approaches were used to assess repertoire richness: RTK rarefaction, the Chao1 estimator, and Recon v2.1 estimates of unobserved clonotypes. Generation probabilities for all TCRbeta clonotypes obtained by the gDNA method from a handful of donors were computed using OLGA. This is the immuneACCESS table as TCRdb keeps it, with only in-frame sequences that have V and J called. A part of the clones is gone; compared with another copy, unresolved V genes explain less than half, and the rest is unexplained. From that table come the V and J calls and clone size; the DNA was used to work out D and trimming. This sample has 2 million to 2.5 million clones in its table, and just under 95% of those were observed once. The ten top clones hold around 0.38% of the sample.

To note about this clone: Its antigen remains unidentified. One base away there is no much larger clone; base qualities are not given.

The cysteine opens and the phenylalanine closes a CDR3 of 15 amino acids. Only the CDR3 DNA is retained, 45 bases long and in frame from the first base. CDR1 and CDR2 are read off the germline V gene as SGHTA and FQGTGA. V sheds 2 bases and J sheds 3 bases, leaving 12 bases between their ends. Donors were healthy HIV-negative adults with no recently reported acute infections or vaccinations. Every donor was a Caucasian adult living in Nashville, Tennessee, USA. CD4+ T cells were enriched by magnetic negative selection, after which naive cells were positively selected on CD45RA and the negative fraction was taken as the memory subset. Blood was collected by leukapheresis, and PBMCs were isolated by Ficoll-Histopaque density gradient centrifugation and then cryopreserved in liquid nitrogen vapor phase. Purity and quantity of every magnetically sorted T cell population were checked by analytical flow cytometry. Genomic DNA was isolated from every sorted fraction and measured by UV absorbance on a Nanodrop 2000c.

The material sequenced was naive CD4+ T cells from PBMCs. The cell subset or site label for this specimen denotes: CD45RA+ positively selected. The sequence links TRBV7-3 to TRBJ2-3, with the D call tentatively TRBD1 or TRBD2, each fitting 5 bases. This sequence was found in a man younger than 35 in good health. Some clones in this sample may be carry-over from other donors' samples. The CDR3 in this case is CASSLLQGGTDTQYF. The nucleotide sequence reads TGTGCCAGCAGCTTATTGCAGGGCGGGACAGATACGCAGTATTTT.